This T cell receptor beta chain was profiled in a study of T cells in women clearing cervical HPV infection. At the level of the study: For cases, blood was sampled a median about 140 days after lesion detection, interquartile range roughly 80 to 200 days.

Between the trimmed V and J ends, which lost 0 bases and 5 bases, there was a span of 11 bases. The CDR3 has 14 amino acids. Germline V gene data show CDR1 as SGDLS and CDR2 as YYNGEE. The repertoire was sequenced with immunoSEQ multiplex PCR; TCRdb's copy has only in-frame clones and lacks some. In total, the table holds fewer than 35,000 clones. A remark on this clone: The read terminates 3 residues before the CDR3 end, so the remaining end is supplied by the germline J gene.

The receptor's source is a woman between 18 and 75 years old with a cervical HPV16 infection that either progressed to CIN3+ or cleared (not recorded which). This sequence joins TRBV9 and TRBJ2-5; D might be TRBD1 (6 bases). Sequenced: blood buffy coat. The CDR3 bases that were read are TGTGCCAGCAGCGTAGACCCAACAGGGGAGACC. Its translation: CASSVDPTGET. In full, the CDR3 reads CASSVDPTGETQYF.